The entry below describes one TCR beta chain. The data stem from a study of CD4 T cells in relation to SARS-CoV-2 and coronaviruses. There are 14 residues in the CDR3. The germline gives CDR1 SGHDT, CDR2 YYEEEE. V was pared by 4 bases and J by 10 bases, with 20 bases between. TCRdb's table, derived via immunoSEQ multiplex PCR, lists solely in-frame clones and lacks some. The repertoire holds 10,000 or so clones, with 80% to 90% as singletons. The V call is TRBV5-6, the J call TRBJ2-5; possible D gene TRBD2, 7 bases. Sequencing was performed on naive CD4+ T cells from PBMCs. The subset was: naive CD4+ T cells isolated by negative enrichment. The clonotype originates from an adult with COVID-19. CDR3: CASSPLGGGGDQYF. The CDR3 nucleotides read TGTGCCAGCAGCCCACTAGGGGGAGGGGGAGACCAGTACTTC.